A single sample gave rise to the 11 T cell receptor beta chains below, sequenced in a study of PD-1 blockade in mismatch repair-deficient tumors. Sequenced by immunoSEQ multiplex PCR; TCRdb stores in-frame clones only, minus some. Here the sample spans approximately 110,000 clones, around 80% being singletons. The sample here was peripheral blood, taken 60 weeks after starting pembrolizumab. Source of these receptors: an adult with mismatch repair-deficient cancer.

V gene TRBV7-9 combines with J gene TRBJ2-7; perhaps TRBD1 as D (5 bases). Between the trimmed V and J ends, which lost 3 bases and 3 bases, there was a span of 6 bases. Germline V lookup: CDR1 SEHNR, CDR2 FQNEAQ (reference sequence). The CDR3 consists of 12 residues. Here the CDR3 DNA reads TGTGCCAGCAGCTTCCAGGGCTACGAGCAGTACTTC. It encodes CASSFQGYEQYF.

The chain employs TRBV11-1 and TRBJ2-1; TRBD2 aligns across 10 bases. V lost 6 bases to trimming and J lost 2 bases; unmatched junction nucleotides: 4. CDR1 and CDR2 (germline): SGHAT, FQDESV (reference sequence). This CDR3 region has 15 residues. The DNA for the CDR3 is TGTGCCAGCAGTGCGAGCGGGAGGGCCTACAATGAGCAGTTCTTC. Protein sequence: CASSASGRAYNEQFF.

The chain is built from TRBV11-1 and TRBJ2-2; D is undetermined. V gave up 1 base and J gave up 7 bases, with 1 base separating them. The CDR3 contains 11 residues. Germline assignment: CDR1 SGHAT and CDR2 FQDESV (reference sequence). CDR3 in amino acids: CASSLVGELFF. The DNA of the CDR3 is TGTGCCAGCAGCTTAGTCGGGGAGCTGTTTTTT.

This chain uses TRBV19 with TRBJ2-3, with D maybe TRBD1 (7 bases). The CDR3 totals 15 residues. Germline V CDR1 and CDR2: LNHDA, SQIVND (reference sequence). V was cut by 6 bases and J by 1 base, with 14 bases left in between. The DNA of the CDR3 is TGTGCCAGTAGGGGGGGCACAGGGGGCACAGATACGCAGTATTTT. This gives the protein CASRGGTGGTDTQYF. The full variable domain, in which reference TRBV19 and TRBJ2-3 provide the parts outside the CDR3, is DGGITQSPKYLFRKEGQNVTLSCEQNLNHDAMYWYRQDPGQGLRLIYYSQIVNDFQKGDIAEGYSVSREKKESFPLTVTSAQKNPTAFYLCASRGGTGGTDTQYFGPGTRLTVL.

The chain recombines TRBV7-2 with TRBJ2-3, with D possibly matching TRBD2 (6 bases). This CDR3 region has 15 residues. CDR1 and CDR2 from the germline V gene are SGHTA and FQGNSA. Trimming stripped 6 bases from V and 0 bases from J, with 13 bases between. DNA for the CDR3: TGTGCCAGCAGGCGATCGAGCGGGAGCACAGATACGCAGTATTTT. Translation gives CASRRSSGSTDTQYF.

The V call is TRBV27, the J call TRBJ1-3; D is uncertain. The V end was cut by 6 bases, the J end by 4 bases, with 13 bases between. Germline V CDR1 and CDR2: MNHEY, SMNVEV (reference sequence). This CDR3 has 14 amino acids. In nucleotides, the CDR3 is TGTGCCAGCAGCCCCAATCGATCAGGAAACACCATATATTTT. This translates into CASSPNRSGNTIYF.

The chain is built from TRBV7-6 and TRBJ2-5, with a possible D match to TRBD2 (5 bases). CDR1 and CDR2 from the germline V gene are SGHVS and FNYEAQ. The CDR3 is 15 residues long. Trimming removed 5 bases from V and 4 bases from J, with 17 bases in between. The CDR3 reads CASSHGLFEGETQYF. CDR3 DNA: TGTGCCAGCAGCCACGGGCTCTTTGAGGGAGAGACCCAGTACTTC.

The chain combines TRBV10-1 with TRBJ2-1; 7 bases line up with TRBD2. Germline V gene data show CDR1 as WNHNN and CDR2 as SYGVQD (reference sequence). Trimming cost V 0 bases and J 3 bases; bases outside gene matches: 8. CDR3 length: 17 amino acids. CDR3 protein: CASSESIRTRDYNEQFF. The CDR3 region has the DNA TGCGCCAGCAGTGAGTCGATAAGGACTAGGGACTACAATGAGCAGTTCTTC.

J is TRBJ1-1 and V is TRBV9, with no clear D. V shed 0 bases and J shed 8 bases, with 11 bases lying between them. This CDR3 is built from 13 residues. Germline CDR1 and CDR2: SGDLS and YYNGEE. DNA for the CDR3: TGTGCCAGCAGCGTAGGGGTAGGCGAGGAAGCTTTCTTT. Its protein product is CASSVGVGEEAFF. The full variable domain, rest sourced from reference TRBV9 and TRBJ1-1, is DSGVTQTPKHLITATGQRVTLRCSPRSGDLSVYWYQQSLDQGLQFLIQYYNGEERAKGNILERFSAQQFPDLHSELNLSSLELGDSALYFCASSVGVGEEAFFGQGTRLTVV.

The chain combines TRBV19 with TRBJ1-2; tentatively, D is TRBD1 (5 bases). Germline V CDR1 and CDR2: LNHDA, SQIVND (reference sequence). There are 14 residues in the CDR3. Trimming shortened V by 6 bases and J by 5 bases, and 16 bases separated the two germline ends. In nucleotides, the CDR3 is TGTGCCAGTAGGAGTTTCGGGACGGATTATGGCTACACCTTC. The encoded protein is CASRSFGTDYGYTF.

This sequence joins TRBV5-1 and TRBJ2-4, with TRBD1 matching over 11 bases. Germline V CDR1 and CDR2: SGHRS, YFSETQ. V lost 7 bases and J lost 8; bases outside the gene matches: 8. This CDR3 is 14 amino acids long. The CDR3 region is CASSWTGGQDIQYF. CDR3 in DNA: TGCGCCAGCTCATGGACAGGGGGCCAAGACATTCAGTACTTC.